The entry that follows covers one T cell receptor (beta chain) sequence. The antigen is not known. Trimming at V came to 6 bases and at J to 0 bases, leaving 2 bases not matched to a gene. This CDR3 has 14 residues. Germline-derived CDR1 and CDR2 are MNHEY and SVGAGI. The data stem from a study of T cell responses to AZD1222 COVID-19 vaccine. Whole-study findings and limits: Unmutated variant regions are reportedly the target of nearly half of TCRs that are spike-specific. Most donors were white British and more were female, and clonal diversity was possibly underestimated. AZD1222 recipients seropositive at baseline numbered only six or seven.

Generated by immunoSEQ multiplex PCR, the TCRdb table keeps only in-frame clones and is missing some. The sample yields approximately 130,000 clones, about 93% seen once. This material consisted of peripheral blood, taken on day 0 of AZD1222 vaccination. The TCR originated in an adult in good health. The rearrangement uses TRBV6-5 and TRBJ1-1; 9 bases match TRBD1. CDR3 sequence reads: CASSYRGLNTEAFF. The DNA for the CDR3 is TGTGCCAGCAGCTACAGGGGGCTGAACACTGAAGCTTTCTTT.